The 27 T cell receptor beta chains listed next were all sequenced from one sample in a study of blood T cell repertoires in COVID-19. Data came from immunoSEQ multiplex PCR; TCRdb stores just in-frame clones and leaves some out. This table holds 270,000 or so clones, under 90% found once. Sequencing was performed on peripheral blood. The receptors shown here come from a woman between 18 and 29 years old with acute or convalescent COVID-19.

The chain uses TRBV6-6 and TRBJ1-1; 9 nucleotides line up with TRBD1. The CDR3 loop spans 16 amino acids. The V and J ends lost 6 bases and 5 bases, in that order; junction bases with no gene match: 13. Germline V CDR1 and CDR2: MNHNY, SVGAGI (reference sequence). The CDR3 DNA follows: TGTGCCAGCAGCCGCGGACAGGGGAGGATGGGGACTGAAGCTTTCTTT. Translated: CASSRGQGRMGTEAFF.

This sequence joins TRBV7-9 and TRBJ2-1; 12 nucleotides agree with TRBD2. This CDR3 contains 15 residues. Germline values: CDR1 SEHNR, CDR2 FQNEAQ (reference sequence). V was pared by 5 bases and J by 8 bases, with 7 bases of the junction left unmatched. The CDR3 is CASSVRTSGKDEQFF. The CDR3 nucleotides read TGTGCCAGCAGCGTCAGGACTAGCGGGAAGGATGAGCAGTTCTTC.

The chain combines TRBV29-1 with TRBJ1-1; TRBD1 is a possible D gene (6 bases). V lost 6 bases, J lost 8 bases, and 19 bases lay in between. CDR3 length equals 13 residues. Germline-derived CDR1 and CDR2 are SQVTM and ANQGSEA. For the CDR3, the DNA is TGCAGCGTCGACAGGAATGGGCTTGTGGAAGCTTTCTTT. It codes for CSVDRNGLVEAFF.

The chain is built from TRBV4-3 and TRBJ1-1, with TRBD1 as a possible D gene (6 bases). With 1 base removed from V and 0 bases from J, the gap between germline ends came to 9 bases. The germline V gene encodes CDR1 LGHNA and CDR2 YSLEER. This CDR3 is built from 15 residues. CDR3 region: CASSQGQALNTEAFF. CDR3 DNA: TGCGCCAGCAGCCAAGGACAGGCCCTGAACACTGAAGCTTTCTTT.

CDR3 residues: CAWSVQSNEKLFF. As DNA, the CDR3 is TGTGCCTGGAGTGTGCAGTCTAATGAAAAACTGTTTTTT. The J gene is TRBJ1-4, the V gene TRBV30; D ambiguous. The CDR3 loop spans 13 amino acids. Between the trimmed V and J ends, which lost 0 bases and 3 bases, there was a span of 5 bases. Germline V CDR1 and CDR2: GTSNPN, SVGIG (reference sequence). The full variable domain, rest sourced from reference TRBV30 and TRBJ1-4, is SQTIHQWPATLVQPVGSPLSLECTVEGTSNPNLYWYRQAAGRGLQLLFYSVGIGQISSEVPQNLSASRPQDRQFILSSKKLLLSDSGFYLCAWSVQSNEKLFFGSGTQLSVL.

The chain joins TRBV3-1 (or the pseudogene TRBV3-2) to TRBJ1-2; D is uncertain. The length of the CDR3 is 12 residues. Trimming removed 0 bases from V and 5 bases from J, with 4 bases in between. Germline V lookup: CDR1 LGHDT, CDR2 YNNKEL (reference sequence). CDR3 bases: TGTGCCAGCAGCCAAGATCCTTATGGCTACACCTTC. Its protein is CASSQDPYGYTF.

In DNA, the CDR3 is TGTGCCAGCAGTGCCCTAAATCTAGCGGGAGCAGATACGCAGTATTTT. It specifies CASSALNLAGADTQYF. The J gene is TRBJ2-3, the V gene TRBV25-1; 10 bases are a match to TRBD2. V shed 4 bases and J 4 bases; nucleotides not matched to a gene: 8. This CDR3 spans 16 amino acids. Germline values: CDR1 MGHDK, CDR2 SYGVNS. The entire variable domain, with the rest obtained from reference TRBV25-1 and TRBJ2-3, is as follows: EADIYQTPRYLVIGTGKKITLECSQTMGHDKMYWYQQDPGMELHLIHYSYGVNSTEKGDLSSESTVSRIRTEHFPLTLESARPSHTSQYLCASSALNLAGADTQYFGPGTRLTVL.

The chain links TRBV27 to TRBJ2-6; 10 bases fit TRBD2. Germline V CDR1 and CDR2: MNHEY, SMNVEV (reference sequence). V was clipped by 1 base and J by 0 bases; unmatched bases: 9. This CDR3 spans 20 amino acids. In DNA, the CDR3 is TGTGCCAGCAGTTTATTGGATCCGGGACTAGCGCGCTCTGGGGCCAACGTCCTGACTTTC. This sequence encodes CASSLLDPGLARSGANVLTF.

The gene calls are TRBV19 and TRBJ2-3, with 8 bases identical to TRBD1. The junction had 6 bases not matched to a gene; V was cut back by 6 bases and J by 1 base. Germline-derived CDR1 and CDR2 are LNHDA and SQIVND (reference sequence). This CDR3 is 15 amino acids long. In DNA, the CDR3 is TGTGCCAGTAGCCAGACAGGGGAAGGCACAGATACGCAGTATTTT. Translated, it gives CASSQTGEGTDTQYF.

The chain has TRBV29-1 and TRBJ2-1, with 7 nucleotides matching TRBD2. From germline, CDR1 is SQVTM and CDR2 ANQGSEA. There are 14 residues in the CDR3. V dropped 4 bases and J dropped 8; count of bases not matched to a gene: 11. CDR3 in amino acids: CSVVSSGKLYEQFF. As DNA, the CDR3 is TGCAGCGTTGTTTCGAGCGGGAAGTTATATGAGCAGTTCTTC.

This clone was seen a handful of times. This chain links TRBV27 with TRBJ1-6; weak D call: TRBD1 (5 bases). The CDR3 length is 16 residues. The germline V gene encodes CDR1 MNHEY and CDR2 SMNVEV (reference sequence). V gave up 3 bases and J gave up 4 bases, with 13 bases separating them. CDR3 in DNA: TGTGCCAGCAGTTTGGGGGGAGAGGTGTATAATTCACCCCTCCACTTT. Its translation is CASSLGGEVYNSPLHF.

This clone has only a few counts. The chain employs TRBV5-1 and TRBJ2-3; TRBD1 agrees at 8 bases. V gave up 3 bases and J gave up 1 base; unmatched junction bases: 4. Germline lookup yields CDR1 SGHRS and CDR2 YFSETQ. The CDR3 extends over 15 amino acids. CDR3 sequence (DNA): TGCGCCAGCAGCTCAGGGGGCGCGGGCACAGATACGCAGTATTTT. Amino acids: CASSSGGAGTDTQYF.

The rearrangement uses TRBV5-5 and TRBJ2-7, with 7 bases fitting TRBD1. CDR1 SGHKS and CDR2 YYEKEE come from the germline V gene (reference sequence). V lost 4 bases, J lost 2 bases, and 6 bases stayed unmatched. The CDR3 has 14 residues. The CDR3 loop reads CASSRDSLAYEQYF. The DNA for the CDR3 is TGTGCCAGCAGCCGGGACAGTCTCGCCTACGAGCAGTACTTC.

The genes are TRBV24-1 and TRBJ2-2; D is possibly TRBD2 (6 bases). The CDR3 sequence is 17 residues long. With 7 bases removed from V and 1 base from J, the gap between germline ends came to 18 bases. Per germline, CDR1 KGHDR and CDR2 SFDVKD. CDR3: CATSPIGGGLNTGELFF. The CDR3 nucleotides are TGTGCCACCAGCCCAATTGGGGGAGGTCTGAACACCGGGGAGCTGTTTTTT.

The CDR3 region has the DNA TGCGCCAGCAGCTTATCACTAGCGGTGGTCGGGGAGCTGTTTTTT. This translates into CASSLSLAVVGELFF. The chain employs TRBV5-1 and TRBJ2-2; TRBD2 aligns across 8 bases. The CDR3 sequence is 15 residues long. V lost 2 bases to trimming and J lost 7 bases; unmatched junction nucleotides: 7. The germline CDR1 and CDR2 sequences are SGHRS and YFSETQ.

In nucleotides, the CDR3 is TGTGCCAGCAATGACGGGAATCAGCCCCAGCATTTT. Its translation: CASNDGNQPQHF. This sequence joins TRBV12-3 or TRBV12-4 and TRBJ1-5; D not certain. V dropped 7 bases and J dropped 4 bases, with 8 bases sitting between them. The CDR3 has 12 residues.

CDR3 in DNA: TGTGCCAGCAGCTTAGACCTAGTTTGGCCAGATACGCAGTATTTT. This encodes CASSLDLVWPDTQYF. The V gene is TRBV7-2, the J gene TRBJ2-3; D gene uncertain. Germline CDR1 reads SGHTA; CDR2 reads FQGNSA. Deletions cut 1 base from V and 4 bases from J, with 12 bases between. This CDR3 has 15 amino acids.

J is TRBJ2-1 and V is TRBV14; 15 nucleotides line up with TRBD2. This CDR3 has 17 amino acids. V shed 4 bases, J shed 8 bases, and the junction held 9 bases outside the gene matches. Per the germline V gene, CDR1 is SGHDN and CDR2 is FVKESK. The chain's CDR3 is CASSRTGLAGGRDEQFF. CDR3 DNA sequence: TGTGCCAGCAGCCGAACGGGACTAGCGGGAGGTCGGGATGAGCAGTTCTTC.

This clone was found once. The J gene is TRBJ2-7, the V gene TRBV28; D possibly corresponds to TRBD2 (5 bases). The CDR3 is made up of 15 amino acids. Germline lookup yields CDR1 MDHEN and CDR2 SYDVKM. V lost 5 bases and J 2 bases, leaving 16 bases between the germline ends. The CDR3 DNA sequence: TGTGCCAGCAGTGGACTGGCACCGCTGACCTACGAGCAGTACTTC. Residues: CASSGLAPLTYEQYF.

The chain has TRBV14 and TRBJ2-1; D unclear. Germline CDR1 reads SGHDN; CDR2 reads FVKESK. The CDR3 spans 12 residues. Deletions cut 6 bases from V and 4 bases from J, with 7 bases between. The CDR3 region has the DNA TGTGCCAGCAGTCTAGTATACAATGAGCAGTTCTTC. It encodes CASSLVYNEQFF.

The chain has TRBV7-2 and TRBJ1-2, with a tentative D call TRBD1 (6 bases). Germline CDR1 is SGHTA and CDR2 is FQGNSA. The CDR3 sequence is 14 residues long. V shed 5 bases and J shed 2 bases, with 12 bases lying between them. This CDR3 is CASSITTGNYGYTF. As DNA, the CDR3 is TGTGCCAGCAGCATCACGACAGGCAACTATGGCTACACCTTC.

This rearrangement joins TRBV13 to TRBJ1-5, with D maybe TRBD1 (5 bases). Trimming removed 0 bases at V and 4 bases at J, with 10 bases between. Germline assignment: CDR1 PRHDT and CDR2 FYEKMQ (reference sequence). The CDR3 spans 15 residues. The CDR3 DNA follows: TGTGCCAGCAGCTTAGGCCGGGGGGAAAATCAGCCCCAGCATTTT. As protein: CASSLGRGENQPQHF.

CDR3 in DNA: TGTGCCAGCACCCAGCTAGGGGGTTCCTACGAGCAGTACTTC. Protein product: CASTQLGGSYEQYF. The V and J genes are TRBV11-2 and TRBJ2-7; TRBD1 might be the D (6 bases). V shed 7 bases and J shed 1 base, with 14 bases lying between them. Germline lookup yields CDR1 SGHAT and CDR2 FQNNGV. The CDR3 totals 14 residues. Together with reference TRBV11-2 and TRBJ2-7, the CDR3 gives the full variable domain: EAGVAQSPRYKIIEKRQSVAFWCNPISGHATLYWYQQILGQGPKLLIQFQNNGVVDDSQLPKDRFSAERLKGVDSTLKIQPAKLEDSAVYLCASTQLGGSYEQYFGPGTRLTVT.

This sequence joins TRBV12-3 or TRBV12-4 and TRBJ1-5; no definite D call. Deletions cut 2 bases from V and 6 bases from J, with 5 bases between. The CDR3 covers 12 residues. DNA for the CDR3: TGTGCCAGCAGTTTATTGAGTCAGCCCCAGCATTTT. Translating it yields CASSLLSQPQHF.

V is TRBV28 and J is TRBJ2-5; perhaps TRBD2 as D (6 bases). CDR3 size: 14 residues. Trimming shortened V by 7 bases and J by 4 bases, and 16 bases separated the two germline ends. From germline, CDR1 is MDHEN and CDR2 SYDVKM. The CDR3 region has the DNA TGTGCCAGCAAGAGTGAGGAGGGGAGAGAGACCCAGTACTTC. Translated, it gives CASKSEEGRETQYF.

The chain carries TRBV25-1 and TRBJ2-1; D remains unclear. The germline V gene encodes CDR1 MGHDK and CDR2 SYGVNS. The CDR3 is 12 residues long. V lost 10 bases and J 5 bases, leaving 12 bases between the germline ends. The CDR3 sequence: CATSHLDNEQFF. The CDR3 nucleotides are TGTGCCACCTCTCATCTAGACAATGAGCAGTTCTTC.

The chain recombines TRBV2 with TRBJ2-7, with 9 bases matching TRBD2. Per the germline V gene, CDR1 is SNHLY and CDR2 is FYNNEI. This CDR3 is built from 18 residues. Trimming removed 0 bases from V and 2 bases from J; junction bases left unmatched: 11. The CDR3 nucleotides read TGTGCCAGCAGTGAAGCGGGCGTAAGCGGGAGGCTTCCCTACGAGCAGTACTTC. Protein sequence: CASSEAGVSGRLPYEQYF.